Included here is one T cell receptor (beta chain) sequence, with context. The specificity of this receptor is unknown. A read error may produce the germline difference seen at one junction end. Library method: the immunoSEQ multiplex PCR assay. TCRdb limited this immuneACCESS table to in-frame rearrangements with V and J called. A share of clones is missing; checked studies link under half to unresolved V genes, and the rest is unexplained. This sample has about 88,000 clones in its table, and around 94% of those were observed once. Jointly, the top ten make up around 0.25% of the sample. CDR1 and CDR2 are drawn from the germline V gene (reference sequence): SSHAT, FNYEAQ. The CDR3 numbers 13 residues from cysteine through phenylalanine. Solely the CDR3 DNA is kept, with 39 bases framed from the first base. This sample was taken from a study of technical replicates of blood from several donors (dated by TCRdb to about 2017).

The receptor was isolated from a human donor in good health. Rearrangement joined TRBV7-7 to TRBJ2-5; the D segment cannot be called with confidence. Sequenced sample: T cells isolated from PBMCs. For the CDR3, the sequence is CASSLDRQETQYF. At the DNA level, the sequence is TGTGCTAGCAGCTTAGACCGGCAAGAGACCCAGTACTTC.